A single sample gave rise to the 32 T cell receptor beta chains below, sequenced in a study of PD-1 blockade in mismatch repair-deficient tumors. The protocol was immunoSEQ multiplex PCR, while the TCRdb copy is restricted to in-frame clones and leaves out a portion. The sample includes roughly 120,000 clones, over 60% seen only once; the top ten take 4.5% to 5.5%. Sequencing was performed on peripheral blood, taken more than 58 weeks after starting pembrolizumab. These receptors came from an adult with mismatch repair-deficient cancer.

The J gene is TRBJ2-6, the V gene TRBV7-9; unclear D gene. The V and J ends lost 6 bases and 0 bases respectively, with 3 bases between them. Per the germline V gene, CDR1 is SEHNR and CDR2 is FQNEAQ (reference sequence). CDR3 size: 13 residues. CDR3 region: CASSYSGANVLTF. CDR3 nucleotides: TGTGCCAGCAGTTACTCTGGGGCCAACGTCCTGACTTTC.

CDR3 residues: CASSVEQNTGELFF. As DNA, the CDR3 is TGTGCCAGCAGCGTCGAGCAGAACACCGGGGAGCTGTTTTTT. The chain carries TRBV5-4 and TRBJ2-2, with D hard to call. Deletions cut 4 bases from V and 1 base from J, with 8 bases between. Germline V CDR1 and CDR2: SGHNT, YYREEE (reference sequence). The CDR3 is made up of 14 amino acids. Complete variable domain (other parts from reference TRBV5-4 and TRBJ2-2): ETGVTQSPTHLIKTRGQQVTLRCSSQSGHNTVSWYQQALGQGPQFIFQYYREEENGRGNFPPRFSGLQFPNYSSELNVNALELDDSALYLCASSVEQNTGELFFGEGSRLTVL.

The chain uses TRBV11-3 and TRBJ2-7, with 8 bases matching TRBD1. V was clipped by 5 bases and J by 1 base; unmatched bases: 10. Germline V gene sequence: CDR1 SGHNT, CDR2 YENEEA. The CDR3 is 16 amino acids. The CDR3 sequence: CASSPTLTGDSYEQYF. The DNA for the CDR3 is TGTGCCAGCAGCCCCACACTGACAGGGGATTCCTACGAGCAGTACTTC.

The rearrangement joins TRBV2 to TRBJ1-1; D is unclear. Per germline, CDR1 SNHLY and CDR2 FYNNEI. V was pared by 0 bases and J by 1 base, with 9 bases between. CDR3 length: 15 residues. In nucleotides, the CDR3 is TGTGCCAGCAGTGAAGCTGGGGTGGGGAACACTGAAGCTTTCTTT. This gives the protein CASSEAGVGNTEAFF.

The chain uses TRBV6-1 and TRBJ1-5, with D hard to call. CDR1 is MNHNS, CDR2 SASEGT, per germline. V dropped 4 bases and J dropped 6 bases, with 16 bases sitting between them. This CDR3 region has 15 residues. CDR3: CASSGEGGITQPQHF. CDR3 sequence (DNA): TGTGCCAGCAGTGGAGAGGGCGGTATTACTCAGCCCCAGCATTTT.

The CDR3 bases are TGCAGCGTTACTAGCACAGGGCTCGAAGCTTTCTTT. Protein product: CSVTSTGLEAFF. The chain couples TRBV29-1 to TRBJ1-1, with D perhaps matching TRBD1 (6 bases). Germline assignment: CDR1 SQVTM and CDR2 ANQGSEA. The length of the CDR3 is 12 residues. Trimming shortened V by 5 bases and J by 8 bases, and 15 bases separated the two germline ends. Full variable domain (missing parts from reference TRBV29-1 and TRBJ1-1): SAVISQKPSRDICQRGTSLTIQCQVDSQVTMMFWYRQQPGQSLTLIATANQGSEATYESGFVIDKFPISRPNLTFSTLTVSNMSPEDSSIYLCSVTSTGLEAFFGQGTRLTVV.

V is TRBV9 and J is TRBJ1-1; perhaps TRBD1 as D (6 bases). This CDR3 has 14 residues. With 3 bases removed from V and 4 bases from J, the gap between germline ends came to 13 bases. CDR1 and CDR2 from the germline V gene are SGDLS and YYNGEE. CDR3 loop: CASSGQTGITEAFF. DNA for the CDR3: TGTGCCAGCAGCGGACAGACAGGAATCACTGAAGCTTTCTTT.

The chain has TRBV23-1 and TRBJ1-2, with 10 bases fitting TRBD1. TRBV23-1 has ORF status, its function being uncertain. This CDR3 has 15 amino acids. V gave up 3 bases and J gave up 8 bases; unmatched junction bases: 9. CDR3: CASSQAGTGEIGYTF. The CDR3 nucleotides read TGCGCCAGCAGTCAGGCCGGGACAGGGGAGATCGGCTACACCTTC.

J is TRBJ2-3 and V is TRBV7-8; TRBD2 aligns across 7 bases. Unmatched junction bases numbered 25, after V lost 3 bases and J lost 1 base. The CDR3 spans 22 residues. CDR1 is SGHVS and CDR2 is FQNEAQ in the germline V gene. The CDR3 DNA sequence: TGTGCCAGCAGCTTCAACATACTCCTAGCGGATGGAGCCCTGGTGGGCACAGATACGCAGTATTTT. Its translation: CASSFNILLADGALVGTDTQYF.

This chain uses TRBV9 with TRBJ2-3, with unresolved D. Trimming took off 4 bases at V and 0 bases at J, with 12 bases between the two ends. The length of the CDR3 is 15 residues. The germline CDR1 and CDR2 sequences are SGDLS and YYNGEE. Here the CDR3 DNA reads TGTGCCAGCAGCTTTGATGCAGACAGCACAGATACGCAGTATTTT. The encoded protein is CASSFDADSTDTQYF.

This clone was seen a handful of times. The DNA for the CDR3 is TGTGCCAGTAGTACGTTCGACGAGCAGTACTTC. Residues: CASSTFDEQYF. The V and J genes are TRBV19 and TRBJ2-7; D is undetermined. This CDR3 region has 11 residues. The V gene's germline CDR1 is LNHDA and CDR2 SQIVND (reference sequence). V dropped 4 bases and J dropped 5 bases, with 6 bases sitting between them.

V is TRBV12-5 and J is TRBJ2-5, with 13 bases lining up with TRBD2. The V and J ends lost 6 bases and 5 bases, in that order; junction bases with no gene match: 9. Looked up from germline, CDR1 is LGHNT and CDR2 is FRNRAP. This CDR3 has 16 amino acids. Written as DNA, the CDR3 is TGTGCTAGTGGGTCCGGGACTAGCGGGGTTAGGGAGACCCAGTACTTC. It yields the protein CASGSGTSGVRETQYF.

There are a few counts of this clone. V is TRBV7-9 and J is TRBJ1-2; 9 bases match TRBD1. Germline V CDR1 and CDR2: SEHNR, FQNEAQ (reference sequence). V was pared by 5 bases and J by 4 bases, with 8 bases of the junction left unmatched. CDR3 length: 15 amino acids. The CDR3 DNA sequence: TGTGCCAGCAGCAAAACAGGGGGCGTCTTCTATGGCTACACCTTC. Translating gives CASSKTGGVFYGYTF.

Only one count was recorded for this clone. The V and J genes are TRBV9 and TRBJ1-1, with TRBD1 identical over 9 bases. The germline gives CDR1 SGDLS, CDR2 YYNGEE. Trimming cost V 1 base and J 1 base; bases outside gene matches: 2. CDR3 length: 15 residues. The CDR3 nucleotides are TGTGCCAGCAGCGTAATGGGACAGGGGAACACTGAAGCTTTCTTT. It encodes CASSVMGQGNTEAFF. Supplemented by reference TRBV9 and TRBJ1-1, the full variable domain reads DSGVTQTPKHLITATGQRVTLRCSPRSGDLSVYWYQQSLDQGLQFLIQYYNGEERAKGNILERFSAQQFPDLHSELNLSSLELGDSALYFCASSVMGQGNTEAFFGQGTRLTVV.

This chain connects TRBV6-5 to TRBJ1-3, with 7 bases fitting TRBD1. Per germline, CDR1 MNHEY and CDR2 SVGAGI. The V segment lost 4 bases and the J segment 3 bases; nucleotides outside the gene matches: 3. This CDR3 contains 14 residues. CDR3 protein: CASSSGGFGNTIYF. CDR3 bases: TGTGCCAGCAGTTCAGGGGGATTTGGAAACACCATATATTTT.

Note on this clone: One junction end disagrees with the germline gene, perhaps due to a read error. The chain recombines TRBV7-7 with TRBJ2-5; the match to TRBD1 covers 9 bases. Germline CDR1 is SSHAT and CDR2 is FNYEAQ (reference sequence). There are 15 residues in the CDR3. Written as DNA, the CDR3 is TGTGCTAGCAGCCCCGGGACAGGGTCAGTGGAGACCCAGTACTTC. It is translated as CASSPGTGSVETQYF.

The chain employs TRBV4-1 and TRBJ2-7; 8 nucleotides match TRBD1. The CDR3 extends over 15 amino acids. Germline lookup yields CDR1 MGHRA and CDR2 YSYEKL. Germline trimming cut 2 bases from V and 2 bases from J; bases unmatched to any gene: 5. CDR3 loop: CASSQKQGETYEQYF. CDR3 sequence (DNA): TGCGCCAGCAGCCAAAAACAGGGGGAAACCTACGAGCAGTACTTC.

The chain has TRBV6-1 and TRBJ2-5, with 8 nucleotides matching TRBD2. This CDR3 has 16 amino acids. From germline, CDR1 is MNHNS and CDR2 SASEGT. J gave up 5 bases and V 1 base, and 9 bases lay outside the gene matches. For the CDR3, the DNA is TGTGCCAGCAGTGAAGGGGCGGGAGGACCTGGGGAGACCCAGTACTTC. This sequence encodes CASSEGAGGPGETQYF.

The chain links TRBV12-5 to TRBJ1-2; D is uncertain. Germline assignment: CDR1 LGHNT and CDR2 FRNRAP. CDR3 length: 17 residues. V lost 5 bases, J lost 7 bases, and 26 bases lay in between. CDR3 sequence (DNA): TGTGCTAGTGGTCCCCGGACCGTAGACCTCAGTCCGGGTGGCTACACCTTC. Protein: CASGPRTVDLSPGGYTF.

J is TRBJ2-7 and V is TRBV2; D is possibly TRBD2 (5 bases). CDR3 length equals 14 residues. CDR1 and CDR2 (germline): SNHLY, FYNNEI. V dropped 6 bases and J dropped 0 bases, with 12 bases sitting between them. CDR3 sequence reads: CASSTTGSSYEQYF. The CDR3 bases are TGTGCCAGCAGCACCACGGGGAGCTCCTACGAGCAGTACTTC. The whole variable domain, remainder taken from reference TRBV2 and TRBJ2-7, is EPEVTQTPSHQVTQMGQEVILRCVPISNHLYFYWYRQILGQKVEFLVSFYNNEISEKSEIFDDQFSVERPDGSNFTLKIRSTKLEDSAMYFCASSTTGSSYEQYFGPGTRLTVT.

This clone has a handful of counts. The chain uses TRBV5-4 and TRBJ2-2; the D gene is possibly TRBD1 (5 bases). CDR1 is SGHNT and CDR2 is YYREEE in the germline V gene (reference sequence). The CDR3 is 15 amino acids. Deletions cut 4 bases from V and 3 bases from J, with 13 bases between. CDR3 nucleotides: TGTGCCAGCAGCCTTAAGACAGTCCACACCGGGGAGCTGTTTTTT. It codes for CASSLKTVHTGELFF.

This clone is a singleton in its sample. V gene TRBV5-1 combines with J gene TRBJ2-3; 13 bases line up with TRBD2. V shed 4 bases and J 0 bases; nucleotides not matched to a gene: 8. Germline CDR1 is SGHRS and CDR2 is YFSETQ. The CDR3 runs to 18 residues. CDR3: CASSRGLAGTSSTDTQYF. CDR3 DNA sequence: TGCGCCAGCAGCAGGGGACTAGCGGGAACGTCTAGCACAGATACGCAGTATTTT.

This chain uses TRBV12-5 with TRBJ2-2; TRBD1 matches at 8 bases. The CDR3 is 15 amino acids. After removal of 5 bases from V and 0 bases from J, the junction contained 2 bases not matched to a gene. CDR1 and CDR2 (germline): LGHNT, FRNRAP. This CDR3 is CASGKGQANTGELFF. The CDR3 coding sequence is TGTGCTAGTGGTAAGGGACAGGCGAACACCGGGGAGCTGTTTTTT.

Written as DNA, the CDR3 is TGTGCCAGTAGTATAATCGGGGTTATGGCCGGGGAGCTGTTTTTT. Translation: CASSIIGVMAGELFF. This chain connects TRBV19 to TRBJ2-2; perhaps TRBD2 as D (5 bases). V was trimmed by 2 bases and J by 6 bases, leaving 13 bases between them. The CDR3 has 15 residues. Germline V gene sequence: CDR1 LNHDA, CDR2 SQIVND (reference sequence).

The chain combines TRBV27 with TRBJ2-2, with D perhaps matching TRBD1 (6 bases). V was trimmed by 4 bases and J by 1 base, leaving 10 bases between them. Germline CDR1 reads MNHEY; CDR2 reads SMNVEV (reference sequence). This CDR3 is built from 15 residues. The CDR3 bases are TGTGCCAGCAGTTATCAGACAGGGAACACCGGGGAGCTGTTTTTT. Its protein is CASSYQTGNTGELFF.

The V call is TRBV5-1, the J call TRBJ2-3, with 8 bases matching TRBD2. Germline V lookup: CDR1 SGHRS, CDR2 YFSETQ. The CDR3 loop spans 14 amino acids. Unmatched junction bases numbered 5, after V lost 7 bases and J lost 1 base. The DNA for the CDR3 is TGCGCCAGCGGGAGAGCGGGAGGCACAGATACGCAGTATTTT. The encoded protein is CASGRAGGTDTQYF. The full variable domain, with the rest looked up from reference TRBV5-1 and TRBJ2-3, is KAGVTQTPRYLIKTRGQQVTLSCSPISGHRSVSWYQQTPGQGLQFLFEYFSETQRNKGNFPGRFSGRQFSNSRSEMNVSTLELGDSALYLCASGRAGGTDTQYFGPGTRLTVL.

This chain links TRBV10-3 with TRBJ2-7; TRBD2 matches at 10 bases. The CDR3 runs 12 residues. The germline V gene encodes CDR1 ENHRY and CDR2 SYGVKD. V trimming: 8 bases; J trimming: 5 bases; junction bases outside the gene matches: 3. The CDR3 region has the DNA TGTGCCATCCGGGGGACTAGCGACGAGCAGTACTTC. Residues: CAIRGTSDEQYF.

This clone appeared a few times. The rearrangement links TRBV11-2 to TRBJ2-7; D uncertain. Trimming left V 3 bases short and J 7 bases short, with 4 bases between. CDR1 is SGHAT and CDR2 is FQNNGV in the germline V gene. The CDR3 is 10 amino acids. DNA for the CDR3: TGTGCCAGCAGCTTTGGTGAGCAGTACTTC. Translation gives CASSFGEQYF.

The chain combines TRBV5-1 with TRBJ2-3, with 12 positions matching TRBD2. Looked up from germline, CDR1 is SGHRS and CDR2 is YFSETQ. With 4 bases clipped from V and 6 bases from J, the junction kept 6 bases outside the gene matches. The CDR3 extends over 15 amino acids. The CDR3 DNA reads as TGCGCCAGCAGCCCTACCGGGACTAGCGGGGATACGCAGTATTTT. Encoded protein: CASSPTGTSGDTQYF.

This clone showed up just once. In DNA form, the CDR3 reads TGTGCCAGCAGCCGTTCAGCGGCGCCTTCCTACGAGCAGTACTTC. It specifies CASSRSAAPSYEQYF. The chain has TRBV4-2 and TRBJ2-7; perhaps TRBD2 as D (5 bases). Trimming cost V 4 bases and J 1 base, with 14 bases left between them. The CDR3 loop spans 15 amino acids. CDR1 and CDR2 (germline): LGHNA, YNFKEQ.

V gene TRBV11-1 combines with J gene TRBJ2-2, with 9 bases aligning to TRBD1. CDR3 length: 16 amino acids. J lost 5 bases, V lost 2 bases, and 6 bases had no gene match. Germline-derived CDR1 and CDR2 are SGHAT and FQDESV (reference sequence). The CDR3: CASSLRTGTGTGELFF. The CDR3 DNA reads as TGTGCCAGCAGCTTAAGAACCGGGACAGGGACCGGGGAGCTGTTTTTT.

The gene calls are TRBV11-2 and TRBJ2-1; 7 bases fit TRBD1. After removal of 5 bases from V and 8 bases from J, the junction contained 6 bases not matched to a gene. The CDR3 spans 13 residues. Germline loops: CDR1 SGHAT, CDR2 FQNNGV. This CDR3 is CASSRTGVHEQFF. In nucleotides, the CDR3 is TGTGCCAGCAGCCGCACAGGGGTTCATGAGCAGTTCTTC.